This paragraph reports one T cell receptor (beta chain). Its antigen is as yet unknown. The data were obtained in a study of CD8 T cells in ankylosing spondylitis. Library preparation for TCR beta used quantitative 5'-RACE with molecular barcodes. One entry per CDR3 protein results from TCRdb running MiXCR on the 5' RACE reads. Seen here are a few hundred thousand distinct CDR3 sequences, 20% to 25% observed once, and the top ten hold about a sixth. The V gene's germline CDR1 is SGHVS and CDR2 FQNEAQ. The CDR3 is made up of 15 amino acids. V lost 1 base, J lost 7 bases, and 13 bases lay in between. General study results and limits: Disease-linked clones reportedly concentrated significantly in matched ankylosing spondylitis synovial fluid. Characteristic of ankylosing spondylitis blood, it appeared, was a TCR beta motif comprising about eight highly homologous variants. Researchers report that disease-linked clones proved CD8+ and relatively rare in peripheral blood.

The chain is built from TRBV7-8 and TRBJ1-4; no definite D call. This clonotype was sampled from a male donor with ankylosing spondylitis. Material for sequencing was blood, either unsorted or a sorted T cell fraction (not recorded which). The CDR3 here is CASSLGGDWGEKLFF. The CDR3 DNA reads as TGTGCCAGCAGCTTAGGAGGAGATTGGGGTGAAAAACTGTTTTTT.